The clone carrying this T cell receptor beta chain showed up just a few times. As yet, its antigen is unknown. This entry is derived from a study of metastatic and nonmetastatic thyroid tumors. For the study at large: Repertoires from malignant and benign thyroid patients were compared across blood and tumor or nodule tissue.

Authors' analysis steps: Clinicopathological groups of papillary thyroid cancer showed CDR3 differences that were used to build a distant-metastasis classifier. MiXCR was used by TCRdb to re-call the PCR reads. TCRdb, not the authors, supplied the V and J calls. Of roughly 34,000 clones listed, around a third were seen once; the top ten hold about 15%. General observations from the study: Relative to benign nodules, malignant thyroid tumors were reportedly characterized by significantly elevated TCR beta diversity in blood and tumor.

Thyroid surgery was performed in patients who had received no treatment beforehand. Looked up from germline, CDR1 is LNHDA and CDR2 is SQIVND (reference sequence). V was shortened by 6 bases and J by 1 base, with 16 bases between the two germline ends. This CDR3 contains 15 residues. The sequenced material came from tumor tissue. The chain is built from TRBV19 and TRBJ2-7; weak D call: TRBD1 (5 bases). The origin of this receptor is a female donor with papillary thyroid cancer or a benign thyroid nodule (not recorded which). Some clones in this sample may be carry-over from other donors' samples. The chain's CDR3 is CASRATDIPSYEQYF. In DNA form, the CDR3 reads TGTGCCAGTAGGGCGACAGATATACCTTCCTACGAGCAGTACTTC.